What follows are 29 T cell receptor beta chains derived from one specimen sequenced in a study of cytomegalovirus exposure and HLA in healthy donors. This PCR relied on a set of 60 Vbeta primers and 13 Jbeta primers. Generated by immunoSEQ multiplex PCR, the TCRdb table keeps only in-frame clones and is missing some. This table has about 140,000 clones, under 80% appearing once. Sequencing was done on a sample of PBMCs. The source is a woman aged 45-59 years in good health and CMV-seropositive.

This sequence joins TRBV2 and TRBJ2-1, with 9 positions matching TRBD2. Losses at the gene ends were 7 bases for V and 2 bases for J; bases not matched to a gene: 12. This CDR3 has 17 residues. The germline V gene encodes CDR1 SNHLY and CDR2 FYNNEI. The CDR3: CASKGGGGGATYNEQFF. The CDR3 nucleotides read TGTGCCAGCAAAGGTGGAGGCGGGGGGGCCACCTACAATGAGCAGTTCTTC.

The chain employs TRBV7-9 and TRBJ1-3; D remains unclear. Germline values: CDR1 SEHNR, CDR2 FQNEAQ (reference sequence). The CDR3 sequence is 16 residues long. V was pared by 0 bases and J by 2 bases, with 11 bases between. The CDR3 spells CASSLARGLTGNTIYF. DNA of the CDR3: TGTGCCAGCAGCTTAGCTCGGGGTCTCACTGGAAACACCATATATTTT.

The chain joins TRBV7-9 to TRBJ2-1; no reliable D call. Germline CDR1 is SEHNR and CDR2 is FQNEAQ (reference sequence). The CDR3 spans 13 residues. The ends were cut back, 1 base at V and 10 bases at J, with 11 bases in the middle. CDR3 DNA sequence: TGTGCCAGCAGCTTAGGAGGAGCCGGCGAGCAGTTCTTC. Translation gives CASSLGGAGEQFF.

The chain links TRBV7-9 to TRBJ2-3; 10 bases map to TRBD1. J lost 8 bases, V lost 5 bases, and 10 bases had no gene match. Germline V CDR1 and CDR2: SEHNR, FQNEAQ (reference sequence). CDR3 length: 15 amino acids. The CDR3 DNA reads as TGTGCCAGCAGCGCCGGGACAGGGGATTTCGGTACGCAGTATTTT. This encodes CASSAGTGDFGTQYF.

V usage is TRBV14 and J usage is TRBJ2-4; 8 bases map to TRBD1. V was clipped by 0 bases and J by 7 bases; unmatched bases: 5. CDR1 is SGHDN, CDR2 FVKESK, per germline. The CDR3 runs 15 residues. The CDR3 DNA sequence: TGTGCCAGCAGCCAAGATGGGACAGGAGGCAACATTCAGTACTTC. Amino acids: CASSQDGTGGNIQYF.

This sequence joins TRBV28 and TRBJ1-1; 7 bases are a match to TRBD1. This CDR3 contains 15 residues. Unmatched junction bases numbered 6, after V lost 2 bases and J lost 3 bases. Germline CDR1 is MDHEN and CDR2 is SYDVKM. The CDR3 DNA reads TGTGCCAGCAGTTTAAAGGGGGCGCCGCACACTGAAGCTTTCTTT. Translating gives CASSLKGAPHTEAFF. Filled out from reference TRBV28 and TRBJ1-1, the complete variable domain reads DVKVTQSSRYLVKRTGEKVFLECVQDMDHENMFWYRQDPGLGLRLIYFSYDVKMKEKGDIPEGYSVSREKKERFSLILESASTNQTSMYLCASSLKGAPHTEAFFGQGTRLTVV.

CDR3 bases: TGTGCCAGCAGCTTAGGGGCAGGGCCCGGAGACGAGCAGTACTTC. Translated, it gives CASSLGAGPGDEQYF. The rearrangement uses TRBV11-3 and TRBJ2-7, with D maybe TRBD1 (5 bases). This CDR3 spans 15 amino acids. Germline-derived CDR1 and CDR2 are SGHNT and YENEEA. Trimming stripped 1 base from V and 5 bases from J, with 15 bases between.

This chain connects TRBV11-2 to TRBJ1-4, with 9 bases identical to TRBD1. The CDR3 totals 16 residues. The V gene end was trimmed by 2 bases and the J gene end by 6 bases; junction bases not matched to a gene: 7. The germline gives CDR1 SGHAT, CDR2 FQNNGV. CDR3 amino acids: CASSLNSGTGYEKLFF. The CDR3 bases are TGTGCCAGCAGCTTAAACAGTGGGACAGGGTATGAAAAACTGTTTTTT.

V usage is TRBV2 and J usage is TRBJ1-3; perhaps TRBD1 as D (5 bases). Germline V CDR1 and CDR2: SNHLY, FYNNEI. Trimming stripped 3 bases from V and 1 base from J, with 16 bases between. CDR3 length equals 17 residues. In nucleotides, the CDR3 is TGTGCCAGCAGTGATTGGAAAGGGGATTTATCTGGAAACACCATATATTTT. Amino acids: CASSDWKGDLSGNTIYF.

This clone has more than one count but fewer than ten. The genes are TRBV7-2 and TRBJ2-2; weak D call: TRBD1 (6 bases). This CDR3 region has 16 residues. Germline CDR1 is SGHTA and CDR2 is FQGNSA. V was cut by 5 bases and J by 3 bases, with 16 bases left in between. The CDR3 nucleotides read TGTGCCAGCAGCGTACCTCAGGGGATTGACACCGGGGAGCTGTTTTTT. Its protein is CASSVPQGIDTGELFF.

This chain links TRBV7-9 with TRBJ2-7; D ambiguous. The CDR3 totals 13 residues. From germline, CDR1 is SEHNR and CDR2 FQNEAQ (reference sequence). Trimming shortened V by 3 bases and J by 3 bases, and 9 bases separated the two germline ends. CDR3 nucleotides: TGTGCCAGCAGCTTTAGCAGTCACTACGAGCAGTACTTC. Protein sequence: CASSFSSHYEQYF.

V is TRBV7-2 and J is TRBJ1-2, with D unclear. Looked up from germline, CDR1 is SGHTA and CDR2 is FQGNSA. V lost 5 bases to trimming and J lost 6 bases, with 13 bases between them. CDR3 length equals 13 residues. In DNA, the CDR3 is TGTGCCAGCAGCGAAATGTCGGTAGATGGCTACACCTTC. It codes for CASSEMSVDGYTF. Supplemented by reference TRBV7-2 and TRBJ1-2, the full variable domain reads GAGVSQSPSNKVTEKGKDVELRCDPISGHTALYWYRQSLGQGLEFLIYFQGNSAPDKSGLPSDRFSAERTGGSVSTLTIQRTQQEDSAVYLCASSEMSVDGYTFGSGTRLTVV.

The CDR3 protein is CASSLAPGGFYGYTF. In nucleotides, the CDR3 is TGTGCCAGCAGCTTAGCGCCGGGGGGCTTCTATGGCTACACCTTC. The chain combines TRBV7-2 with TRBJ1-2; D might be TRBD1 (6 bases). V was trimmed by 0 bases and J by 4 bases, leaving 12 bases between them. Germline lookup yields CDR1 SGHTA and CDR2 FQGNSA. The CDR3 totals 15 residues.

This clone showed up just a few times. The chain uses TRBV6-1 and TRBJ1-5, with unresolved D. The germline V gene has CDR1 MNHNS and CDR2 SASEGT. V was cut by 3 bases and J by 9 bases, with 9 bases left in between. This CDR3 has 12 amino acids. The DNA of the CDR3 is TGTGCCAGCAGTGAGGGTCCGGGGCCCCAGCATTTT. Encoded protein: CASSEGPGPQHF.

The J gene is TRBJ2-5, the V gene TRBV19, with D unresolved. The CDR3 is made up of 12 amino acids. CDR1 LNHDA and CDR2 SQIVND come from the germline V gene (reference sequence). Trimming removed 8 bases from V and 4 bases from J, with 11 bases in between. In DNA form, the CDR3 reads TGTGCCAGTTATTCTATTACAGAGACCCAGTACTTC. Translating it yields CASYSITETQYF.

The CDR3 loop is CASSLRLAEEETQYF. In nucleotides, the CDR3 is TGTGCCAGCAGCTTAAGGCTAGCGGAGGAAGAGACCCAGTACTTC. The chain is built from TRBV7-2 and TRBJ2-5, with TRBD2 identical over 7 bases. Germline values: CDR1 SGHTA, CDR2 FQGNSA. After removal of 2 bases from V and 3 bases from J, the junction contained 6 bases not matched to a gene. CDR3 length: 15 amino acids.

This rearrangement joins TRBV6-5 to TRBJ1-4; D ambiguous. CDR3 length: 15 residues. Deletions cut 4 bases from V and 2 bases from J, with 11 bases between. Per germline, CDR1 MNHEY and CDR2 SVGAGI. CDR3: CASSFQVGTNEKLFF. In DNA form, the CDR3 reads TGTGCCAGCAGTTTCCAGGTTGGGACTAATGAAAAACTGTTTTTT.

The CDR3 here is CASTTTGGLQETQYF. DNA of the CDR3: TGTGCCAGCACCACGACAGGGGGCCTACAAGAGACCCAGTACTTC. V usage is TRBV28 and J usage is TRBJ2-5, with 10 nucleotides matching TRBD1. This CDR3 is 15 amino acids long. Germline V gene sequence: CDR1 MDHEN, CDR2 SYDVKM. With 7 bases clipped from V and 2 bases from J, the junction kept 7 bases outside the gene matches.

CDR3 protein: CASSVAYGGGATNEQFF. The CDR3 DNA sequence: TGTGCCAGCAGCGTAGCTTACGGCGGGGGGGCCACGAATGAGCAGTTCTTC. The chain recombines TRBV9 with TRBJ2-1; 9 bases agree with TRBD2. V lost 0 bases, J lost 7 bases, and 11 bases stayed unmatched. The germline CDR1 and CDR2 sequences are SGDLS and YYNGEE. The CDR3 has 17 residues.

This chain links TRBV13 with TRBJ2-2, with 7 bases aligning to TRBD1. The V and J ends lost 4 bases and 1 base, in that order; junction bases with no gene match: 9. CDR1 is PRHDT, CDR2 FYEKMQ, per germline (reference sequence). The CDR3 covers 17 residues. The CDR3 DNA reads TGTGCCAGCAGCTCCTCCCAGACAGGGCGGAACACCGGGGAGCTGTTTTTT. Its translation: CASSSSQTGRNTGELFF.

The chain recombines TRBV5-1 with TRBJ2-5; D is perhaps TRBD2 (6 bases). CDR1 is SGHRS, CDR2 YFSETQ, per germline. Trimming shortened V by 3 bases and J by 5 bases, and 14 bases separated the two germline ends. The CDR3 runs to 14 residues. For the CDR3, the DNA is TGCGCCAGCAGCTCCCGGGTAGGAGGGGAGACCCAGTACTTC. Encoded protein: CASSSRVGGETQYF.

The rearrangement links TRBV2 to TRBJ1-3; 10 nucleotides agree with TRBD1. CDR1 and CDR2 from the germline V gene are SNHLY and FYNNEI. The CDR3 totals 15 residues. V lost 7 bases, J lost 7 bases, and 10 bases stayed unmatched. The CDR3 protein is CASTFYRDRGNTIYF. Written as DNA, the CDR3 is TGTGCCAGCACCTTTTACCGGGACAGGGGCAACACCATATATTTT.

In regard to this clone: This sample also contains other DNA sequences that code for the same CDR3. The V and J genes are TRBV18 and TRBJ1-4, with D unresolved. Trimming took 6 bases from V and 4 from J, leaving 9 bases between them. The CDR3 sequence is 13 residues long. Germline CDR1 is KGHSH and CDR2 is LQKENI. The CDR3 DNA reads as TGTGCCAGCTCGCCAGGCATTAATGAAAAACTGTTTTTT. It is translated as CASSPGINEKLFF.

This clone is a singleton in its sample. V and J are TRBV10-3 and TRBJ2-7, with 8 bases that match TRBD1. This CDR3 is built from 14 residues. The ends lost 2 bases at V and 9 bases at J; junction bases unmatched: 9. Per the germline V gene, CDR1 is ENHRY and CDR2 is SYGVKD. The DNA of the CDR3 is TGTGCCATCAGTGAGGGACAGGGACTCGGAGCGCAGTACTTC. The encoded protein is CAISEGQGLGAQYF.

The chain carries TRBV28 and TRBJ1-2; D is ambiguous. V lost 2 bases and J lost 4, with 11 bases in between. The CDR3 runs 14 residues. The germline gives CDR1 MDHEN, CDR2 SYDVKM. CDR3 protein: CASSLPTSAYGYTF. The CDR3 region has the DNA TGTGCCAGCAGTTTACCGACATCTGCCTATGGCTACACCTTC.

The gene calls are TRBV29-1 and TRBJ2-7, with D maybe TRBD1 (6 bases). Per germline, CDR1 SQVTM and CDR2 ANQGSEA. With 4 bases removed from V and 5 bases from J, the gap between germline ends came to 18 bases. This CDR3 is 14 amino acids long. The chain's CDR3 is CSVVRDTLSHEQYF. CDR3 in DNA: TGCAGCGTTGTCCGGGACACCCTTTCCCACGAGCAGTACTTC.

The J gene is TRBJ1-1, the V gene TRBV6-5; D is unclear. Trimming removed 2 bases at V and 1 base at J, with 11 bases between. Germline CDR1 and CDR2: MNHEY and SVGAGI. This CDR3 region has 15 residues. Here the CDR3 reads CASSYGTAPNTEAFF. DNA of the CDR3: TGTGCCAGCAGTTACGGAACAGCCCCGAACACTGAAGCTTTCTTT.

The J gene is TRBJ2-7, the V gene TRBV27; D might be TRBD2 (5 bases). This CDR3 has 14 amino acids. Trimming took 6 bases from V and 2 from J, leaving 14 bases between them. CDR1 is MNHEY, CDR2 SMNVEV, per germline (reference sequence). CDR3 coding DNA: TGTGCCAGCAGCGTGACGGGAAAAACCTACGAGCAGTACTTC. The encoded protein is CASSVTGKTYEQYF.

The CDR3 DNA reads as TGTGCCAGTAGTATTAGGACTAGCGGGCTGTATACGCAGTATTTT. It codes for CASSIRTSGLYTQYF. This chain connects TRBV19 to TRBJ2-3, with 11 bases that match TRBD2. The V gene's germline CDR1 is LNHDA and CDR2 SQIVND (reference sequence). The CDR3 covers 15 residues. V was clipped by 3 bases and J by 7 bases; unmatched bases: 6.